The 29 T cell receptor beta chains below were found in one sample sequenced in a study of cytomegalovirus exposure and HLA in healthy donors. The primer mix had 60 Vbeta and 13 Jbeta primers. Sequenced by immunoSEQ multiplex PCR; TCRdb stores in-frame clones only, minus some. The sample holds under 95,000 clones, about 78% seen once. The source material was PBMCs. These receptors all stem from a woman in her forties in good health and CMV-seropositive.

The CDR3 region has the DNA TGTGCCAGCAGACGGACAGGGGGATTGAGTTCACCCCTCCACTTT. It translates to CASRRTGGLSSPLHF. The V call is TRBV6-6, the J call TRBJ1-6, with 10 bases matching TRBD1. The CDR3 extends over 15 amino acids. From germline, CDR1 is MNHNY and CDR2 SVGAGI (reference sequence). V was pared by 6 bases and J by 9 bases, with 8 bases of the junction left unmatched.

The chain joins TRBV6-1 to TRBJ2-7; 8 bases are shared with TRBD2. Trimming took 2 bases from V and 2 from J; bases not matched to a gene: 2. The CDR3 covers 14 residues. The germline CDR1 and CDR2 sequences are MNHNS and SASEGT. The CDR3 region is CASSEQAGAYEQYF. CDR3 DNA sequence: TGTGCCAGCAGTGAACAAGCGGGGGCCTACGAGCAGTACTTC.

The rearrangement uses TRBV6-1 and TRBJ1-2, with D perhaps TRBD1 (6 bases). V shed 7 bases and J shed 7 bases, with 19 bases lying between them. The CDR3 has 14 amino acids. Germline CDR1 reads MNHNS; CDR2 reads SASEGT. CDR3 in amino acids: CASTSEGGSTGYTF. The CDR3 nucleotides are TGTGCCAGCACGTCGGAGGGGGGGTCAACTGGCTACACCTTC.

The chain has TRBV10-2 and TRBJ2-2, with 7 bases fitting TRBD2. The CDR3 runs 17 residues. Trimming at V came to 3 bases and at J to 8 bases, leaving 15 bases not matched to a gene. In germline, CDR1 is WSHSY, CDR2 SAAADI. CDR3 DNA sequence: TGCGCCAGCAGTGACCCAGGGACTACCAGGGTGGAGGGGGAGCTGTTTTTT. This gives the protein CASSDPGTTRVEGELFF.

In DNA form, the CDR3 reads TGTGCCAGCAGTGGGATGGGGACAGGATTAAGCTCCTACGAGCAGTACTTC. Amino acids: CASSGMGTGLSSYEQYF. V is TRBV2 and J is TRBJ2-7; 8 positions agree with TRBD1. From germline, CDR1 is SNHLY and CDR2 FYNNEI. This CDR3 is 17 amino acids long. The V gene end was trimmed by 4 bases and the J gene end by 0 bases; junction bases not matched to a gene: 11.

The rearrangement links TRBV28 to TRBJ1-2, with D perhaps matching TRBD1 (5 bases). The V end lost 4 bases, the J end lost 8 bases, and 14 bases lay between the germline ends. The V gene's germline CDR1 is MDHEN and CDR2 SYDVKM. CDR3 size: 13 residues. The CDR3 sequence is CASSYSGARGYTF. The CDR3 coding sequence is TGTGCCAGCAGTTATAGTGGGGCGAGGGGCTACACCTTC.

The gene calls are TRBV11-2 and TRBJ2-5; D unclear. The CDR3 contains 14 residues. Germline CDR1 reads SGHAT; CDR2 reads FQNNGV. Trimming shortened V by 5 bases and J by 0 bases, and 10 bases separated the two germline ends. CDR3 nucleotide sequence: TGTGCCAGCAGCCCCGCGCCCCACCAAGAGACCCAGTACTTC. Residues: CASSPAPHQETQYF.

The chain links TRBV5-1 to TRBJ2-1; 8 bases map to TRBD1. The length of the CDR3 is 13 residues. V was clipped by 5 bases and J by 5 bases; unmatched bases: 3. CDR1 and CDR2 (germline): SGHRS, YFSETQ. The CDR3 reads CASRTGVNNEQFF. The CDR3 nucleotides are TGCGCCAGCAGGACAGGGGTAAACAATGAGCAGTTCTTC. Filled out from reference TRBV5-1 and TRBJ2-1, the complete variable domain reads KAGVTQTPRYLIKTRGQQVTLSCSPISGHRSVSWYQQTPGQGLQFLFEYFSETQRNKGNFPGRFSGRQFSNSRSEMNVSTLELGDSALYLCASRTGVNNEQFFGPGTRLTVL.

This clone was picked up a small number of times. The chain has TRBV10-3 and TRBJ1-1; D is undetermined. Trimming left V 6 bases short and J 3 bases short, with 5 bases between. This CDR3 spans 11 amino acids. The V gene's germline CDR1 is ENHRY and CDR2 SYGVKD. CDR3: CAIRRDTEAFF. The CDR3 DNA sequence: TGTGCCATCAGGAGGGACACTGAAGCTTTCTTT.

The chain links TRBV5-1 to TRBJ1-4; 8 bases fit TRBD1. The CDR3 consists of 14 residues. Germline V gives CDR1 SGHRS, CDR2 YFSETQ. The V and J ends lost 5 bases and 7 bases, in that order; junction bases with no gene match: 7. The DNA of the CDR3 is TGCGCCAGCAGGACTCTCGGGACAGGTGAAAAACTGTTTTTT. Its protein is CASRTLGTGEKLFF.

The chain couples TRBV4-1 to TRBJ1-5, with D tentatively TRBD1 (5 bases). In germline, CDR1 is MGHRA, CDR2 YSYEKL. The V gene lost 0 bases and the J gene lost 7 bases, with 16 bases spanning the gap. This CDR3 is built from 16 residues. The CDR3 reads CASSQDWGEGSQPQHF. Here the CDR3 DNA reads TGCGCCAGCAGCCAAGATTGGGGGGAGGGTTCACAGCCCCAGCATTTT.

This sequence joins TRBV4-1 and TRBJ1-6; D is unresolved. The CDR3 is 14 residues long. With 0 bases removed from V and 10 bases from J, the gap between germline ends came to 10 bases. Germline assignment: CDR1 MGHRA and CDR2 YSYEKL. CDR3 bases: TGCGCCAGCAGCCAAGATCTGGGGAGGTCACCCCTCCACTTT. Translation: CASSQDLGRSPLHF.

This clone came up once. The J gene is TRBJ2-5, the V gene TRBV9; 8 nucleotides agree with TRBD1. The CDR3 is 14 amino acids. CDR1 is SGDLS, CDR2 YYNGEE, per germline. V gave up 3 bases and J gave up 2 bases; unmatched junction bases: 3. As DNA, the CDR3 is TGTGCCAGCAGCGCCTACAGGGGGCAAGAGACCCAGTACTTC. This translates into CASSAYRGQETQYF.

There are a few counts of this clone. The genes are TRBV20-1 and TRBJ2-1; tentative D call: TRBD2 (5 bases). In germline, CDR1 is DFQATT, CDR2 SNEGSKA (reference sequence). Trimming took off 2 bases at V and 7 bases at J, with 6 bases between the two ends. The CDR3 contains 11 residues. CDR3 DNA: TGCAGTGCTAGACGGACTAATGAGCAGTTCTTC. Amino acids: CSARRTNEQFF.

This rearrangement joins TRBV7-9 to TRBJ1-1, with unresolved D. CDR1 and CDR2 from the germline V gene are SEHNR and FQNEAQ (reference sequence). The CDR3 sequence is 14 residues long. With 5 bases removed from V and 4 bases from J, the gap between germline ends came to 14 bases. In DNA form, the CDR3 reads TGTGCCAGCAGCCCATCAGGAGGCCTCACTGAAGCTTTCTTT. Its protein product is CASSPSGGLTEAFF.

This clone was detected only a few times. The chain links TRBV7-2 to TRBJ2-1, with TRBD1 matching over 10 bases. V shed 2 bases and J 3 bases; nucleotides not matched to a gene: 4. Germline assignment: CDR1 SGHTA and CDR2 FQGNSA. This CDR3 has 16 amino acids. CDR3 DNA: TGTGCCAGCAGCTTAAGGGACAGGGGAGGCTACAATGAGCAGTTCTTC. It specifies CASSLRDRGGYNEQFF.

This CDR3 is CASSLEGAGPNQPQHF. CDR3 bases: TGCGCCAGCAGCTTGGAAGGGGCAGGGCCCAATCAGCCCCAGCATTTT. The chain is built from TRBV5-1 and TRBJ1-5, with TRBD1 as a possible D gene (5 bases). The V gene lost 0 bases and the J gene lost 3 bases, with 13 bases spanning the gap. The germline CDR1 and CDR2 sequences are SGHRS and YFSETQ. This CDR3 region has 16 residues.

V gene TRBV6-5 combines with J gene TRBJ1-6; 7 nucleotides align to TRBD1. CDR1 and CDR2 (germline): MNHEY, SVGAGI. V lost 6 bases and J lost 9; bases outside the gene matches: 11. The CDR3 has 15 residues. In nucleotides, the CDR3 is TGTGCCAGCAGCTCCACTAACAGGGGAATTTCACCCCTCCACTTT. As protein: CASSSTNRGISPLHF.

This rearrangement joins TRBV5-6 to TRBJ1-2, with 8 bases lining up with TRBD1. J was trimmed by 5 bases and V by 0 bases; bases with no gene match: 9. The CDR3 extends over 16 amino acids. From germline, CDR1 is SGHDT and CDR2 YYEEEE. CDR3 residues: CASSLAGGPDHYGYTF. The CDR3 DNA follows: TGTGCCAGCAGCTTGGCAGGGGGCCCGGATCATTATGGCTACACCTTC.

This clone was detected only once. V usage is TRBV7-2 and J usage is TRBJ1-3; tentative D call: TRBD1 (6 bases). There are 16 residues in the CDR3. CDR1 and CDR2 (germline): SGHTA, FQGNSA. The germline V and J ends were trimmed by 3 bases and 1 base, with 13 bases remaining between them. The CDR3 DNA reads as TGTGCCAGCAGCTTGGGGGGGGCCCAATCTGGAAACACCATATATTTT. It yields the protein CASSLGGAQSGNTIYF.

V and J are TRBV10-2 and TRBJ2-5; TRBD1 matches 11 bases. The length of the CDR3 is 14 residues. V shed 3 bases and J 5 bases; nucleotides not matched to a gene: 2. Germline V CDR1 and CDR2: WSHSY, SAAADI. CDR3 in amino acids: CASSEGTGGETQYF. DNA of the CDR3: TGCGCCAGCAGTGAAGGGACAGGGGGGGAGACCCAGTACTTC.

This chain uses TRBV7-3 with TRBJ1-2; D is unclear. V was cut by 2 bases and J by 7 bases, with 17 bases left in between. Per the germline V gene, CDR1 is SGHTA and CDR2 is FQGTGA. The CDR3 has 15 amino acids. DNA for the CDR3: TGTGCCAGCAGCTTATCCGGACGGGAGAAGGGTGGCTACACCTTC. Translated, it gives CASSLSGREKGGYTF.

J is TRBJ2-7 and V is TRBV16, with D tentatively TRBD1 (6 bases). This CDR3 has 14 residues. The V and J ends lost 3 bases and 3 bases respectively, with 12 bases between them. Germline V lookup: CDR1 KGHSY, CDR2 FQNENV. The CDR3 sequence is CASSHYRAVYEQYF. The CDR3 DNA follows: TGTGCCAGCAGCCACTACAGGGCAGTCTACGAGCAGTACTTC. Supplemented by reference TRBV16 and TRBJ2-7, the full variable domain reads GEEVAQTPKHLVRGEGQKAKLYCAPIKGHSYVFWYQQVLKNEFKFLISFQNENVFDETGMPKERFSAKCLPNSPCSLEIQATKLEDSAVYFCASSHYRAVYEQYFGPGTRLTVT.

The V call is TRBV7-6, the J call TRBJ1-5; D may be TRBD1 (5 bases). V was cut by 0 bases and J by 7 bases, with 13 bases left in between. Looked up from germline, CDR1 is SGHVS and CDR2 is FNYEAQ. This CDR3 is built from 15 residues. In DNA, the CDR3 is TGTGCCAGCAGCTTAGCTGGCGGGGGTGGACAGCCCCAGCATTTT. This gives the protein CASSLAGGGGQPQHF.

The chain couples TRBV15 to TRBJ2-7; TRBD2 aligns across 8 bases. The length of the CDR3 is 15 residues. V was pared by 0 bases and J by 6 bases, with 7 bases of the junction left unmatched. Germline V gene lookup returns CDR1 LNHNV and CDR2 YYDKDF (reference sequence). For the CDR3, the DNA is TGTGCCACCAGCAGAGATTATAGTGCGGGGGGCGAGCAGTACTTC. This sequence encodes CATSRDYSAGGEQYF.

The V and J genes are TRBV5-1 and TRBJ2-3, with TRBD1 identical over 8 bases. This CDR3 is built from 14 residues. In germline, CDR1 is SGHRS, CDR2 YFSETQ. V was clipped by 2 bases and J by 4 bases; unmatched bases: 3. The CDR3 is CASSFGQGADTQYF. As DNA, the CDR3 is TGCGCCAGCAGCTTCGGACAGGGCGCAGATACGCAGTATTTT.

The J gene is TRBJ1-3, the V gene TRBV7-6, with unresolved D. This CDR3 region has 17 residues. Germline CDR1 reads SGHVS; CDR2 reads FNYEAQ. With 1 base removed from V and 0 bases from J, the gap between germline ends came to 13 bases. As DNA, the CDR3 is TGTGCCAGCAGCTTAGATGGCGGTCCCTTCTCTGGAAACACCATATATTTT. It encodes CASSLDGGPFSGNTIYF.

J is TRBJ2-4 and V is TRBV10-3; D not resolved. Trimming stripped 4 bases from V and 6 bases from J, with 19 bases between. This CDR3 is built from 16 residues. Germline CDR1 and CDR2: ENHRY and SYGVKD. The CDR3 DNA is TGTGCCATCAGTGGCATTGGTGGCAGAAACCCAAACATTCAGTACTTC. It codes for CAISGIGGRNPNIQYF.

V gene TRBV7-8 combines with J gene TRBJ2-2, with TRBD2 as a possible D gene (7 bases). CDR1 is SGHVS, CDR2 FQNEAQ, per germline. The CDR3 contains 15 residues. Trimming pared 8 bases from V and 3 bases from J, leaving 16 bases between. DNA of the CDR3: TGTGCCAGCCGGTGGGGGGGGCCCGACACCGGGGAGCTGTTTTTT. Translating gives CASRWGGPDTGELFF. Full variable domain (missing parts from reference TRBV7-8 and TRBJ2-2): GAGVSQSPRYKVAKRGQDVALRCDPISGHVSLFWYQQALGQGPEFLTYFQNEAQLDKSGLPSDRFFAERPEGSVSTLKIQRTQQEDSAVYLCASRWGGPDTGELFFGEGSRLTVL.